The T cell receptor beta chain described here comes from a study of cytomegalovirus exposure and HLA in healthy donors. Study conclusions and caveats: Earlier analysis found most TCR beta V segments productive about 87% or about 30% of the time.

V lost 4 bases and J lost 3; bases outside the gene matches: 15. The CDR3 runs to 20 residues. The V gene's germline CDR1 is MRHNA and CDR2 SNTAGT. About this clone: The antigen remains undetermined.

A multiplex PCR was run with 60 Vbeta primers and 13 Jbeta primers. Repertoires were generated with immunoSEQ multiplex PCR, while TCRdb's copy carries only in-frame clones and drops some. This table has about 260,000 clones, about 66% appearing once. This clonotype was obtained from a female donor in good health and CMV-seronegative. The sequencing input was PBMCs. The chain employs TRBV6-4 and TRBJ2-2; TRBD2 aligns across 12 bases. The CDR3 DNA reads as TGTGCCAGCAGTGTCACCGGACTAGCGGGGAACCCTTCGTACACCGGGGAGCTGTTTTTT. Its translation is CASSVTGLAGNPSYTGELFF.